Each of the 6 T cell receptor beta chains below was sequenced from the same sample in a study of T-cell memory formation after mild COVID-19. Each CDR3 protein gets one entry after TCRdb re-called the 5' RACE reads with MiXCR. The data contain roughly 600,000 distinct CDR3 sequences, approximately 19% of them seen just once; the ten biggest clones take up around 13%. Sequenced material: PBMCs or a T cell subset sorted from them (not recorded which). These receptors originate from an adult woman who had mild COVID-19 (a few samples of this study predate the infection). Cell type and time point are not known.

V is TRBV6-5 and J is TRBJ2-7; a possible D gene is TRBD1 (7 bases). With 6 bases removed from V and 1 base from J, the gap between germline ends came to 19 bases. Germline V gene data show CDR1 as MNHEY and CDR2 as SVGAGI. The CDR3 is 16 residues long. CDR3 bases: TGTGCCAGCAGCAAAATTCCGGGGGACAGATCCTACGAGCAGTACTTC. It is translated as CASSKIPGDRSYEQYF.

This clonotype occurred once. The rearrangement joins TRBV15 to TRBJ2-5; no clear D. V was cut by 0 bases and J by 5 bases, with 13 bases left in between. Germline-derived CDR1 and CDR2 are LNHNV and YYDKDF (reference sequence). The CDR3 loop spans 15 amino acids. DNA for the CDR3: TGTGCCACCAGCAGAGATCCAGTGGGCTGGGAGACCCAGTACTTC. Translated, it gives CATSRDPVGWETQYF.

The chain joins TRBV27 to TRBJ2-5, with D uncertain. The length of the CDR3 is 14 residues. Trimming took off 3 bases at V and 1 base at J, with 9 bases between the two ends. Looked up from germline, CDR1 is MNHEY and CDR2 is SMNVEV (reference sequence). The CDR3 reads CASSLMLGQETQYF. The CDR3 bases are TGTGCCAGCAGTTTGATGCTGGGCCAAGAGACCCAGTACTTC.

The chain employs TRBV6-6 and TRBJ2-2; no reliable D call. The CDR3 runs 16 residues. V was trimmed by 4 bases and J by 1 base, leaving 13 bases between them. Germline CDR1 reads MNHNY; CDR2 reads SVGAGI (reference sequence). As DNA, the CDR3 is TGTGCCAGCAGTTCTATGGCGGCCAGGAACACCGGGGAGCTGTTTTTT. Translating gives CASSSMAARNTGELFF.

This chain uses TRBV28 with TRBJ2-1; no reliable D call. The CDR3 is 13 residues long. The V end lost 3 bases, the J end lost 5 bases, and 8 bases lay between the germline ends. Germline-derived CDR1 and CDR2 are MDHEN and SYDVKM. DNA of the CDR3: TGTGCCAGCAGTTTCTCTGGAAACAATGAGCAGTTCTTC. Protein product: CASSFSGNNEQFF.

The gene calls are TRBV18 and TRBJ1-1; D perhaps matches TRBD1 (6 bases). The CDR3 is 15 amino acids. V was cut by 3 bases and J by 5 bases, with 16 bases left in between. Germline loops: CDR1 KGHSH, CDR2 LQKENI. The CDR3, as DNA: TGTGCCAGCTCACCCGCCCTAGGGGGAGGGACTGAAGCTTTCTTT. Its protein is CASSPALGGGTEAFF.